The 2 T cell receptor beta chains reported below all come from one sample, sequenced in a study of blood T cells in healthy people across ages. A second about 7 to 12 cycle PCR used barcoded and J-beta primers. TCRdb itself ran the 5' RACE reads through MiXCR, one entry per CDR3 protein. Found here are about 1.6 million distinct CDR3 sequences, 30% to 35% of them singletons; the top ten hold 11%. The sample taken for sequencing was blood. These TCRs come from a woman aged 25 to 39 in good health.

The rearrangement joins TRBV12-3 or TRBV12-4 to TRBJ2-1, with a possible D match to TRBD1 (5 bases). V was pared by 7 bases and J by 1 base, with 8 bases between. There are 13 residues in the CDR3. The CDR3 sequence is CASTRVSYNEQFF. Written as DNA, the CDR3 is TGTGCCAGCACCAGGGTATCCTACAATGAGCAGTTCTTC.

The J gene is TRBJ2-1, the V gene TRBV20-1; 7 nucleotides match TRBD2. This CDR3 spans 14 amino acids. Germline V lookup: CDR1 DFQATT, CDR2 SNEGSKA (reference sequence). Trimming at V came to 3 bases and at J to 5 bases, leaving 7 bases not matched to a gene. The CDR3 is CSASRDYNHNEQFF. In DNA, the CDR3 is TGCAGTGCTAGCCGGGACTACAACCACAATGAGCAGTTCTTC.